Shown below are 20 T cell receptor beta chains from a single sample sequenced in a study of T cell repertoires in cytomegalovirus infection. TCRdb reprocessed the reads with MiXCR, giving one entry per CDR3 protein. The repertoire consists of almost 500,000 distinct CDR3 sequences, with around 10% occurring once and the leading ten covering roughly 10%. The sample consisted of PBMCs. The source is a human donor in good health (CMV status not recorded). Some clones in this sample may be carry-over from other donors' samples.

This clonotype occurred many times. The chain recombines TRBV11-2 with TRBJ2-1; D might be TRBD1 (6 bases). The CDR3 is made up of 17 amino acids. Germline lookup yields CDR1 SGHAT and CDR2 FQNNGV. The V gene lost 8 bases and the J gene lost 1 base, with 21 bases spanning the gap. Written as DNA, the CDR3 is TGTGCCAGCCGCCTCCTCCCAAGGGGGAAGTCCTACAATGAGCAGTTCTTC. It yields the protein CASRLLPRGKSYNEQFF.

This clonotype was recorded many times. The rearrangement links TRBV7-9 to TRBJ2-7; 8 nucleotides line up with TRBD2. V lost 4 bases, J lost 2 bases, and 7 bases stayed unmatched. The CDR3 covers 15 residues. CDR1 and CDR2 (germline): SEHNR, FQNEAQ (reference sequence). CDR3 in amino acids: CASSSPGGGTYEQYF. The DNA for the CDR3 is TGTGCCAGCAGCTCCCCCGGGGGGGGGACCTACGAGCAGTACTTC.

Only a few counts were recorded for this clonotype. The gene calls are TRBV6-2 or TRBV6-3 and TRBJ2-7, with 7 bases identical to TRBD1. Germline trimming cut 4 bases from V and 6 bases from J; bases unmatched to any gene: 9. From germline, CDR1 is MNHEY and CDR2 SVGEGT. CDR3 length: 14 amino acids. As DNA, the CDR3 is TGTGCCAGCAGTTCGACAGGGTTTCCGCGCGAGCAGTACTTC. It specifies CASSSTGFPREQYF.

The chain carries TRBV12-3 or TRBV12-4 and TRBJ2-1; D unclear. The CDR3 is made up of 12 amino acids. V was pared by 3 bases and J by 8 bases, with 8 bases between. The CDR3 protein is CASSFDRDEQFF. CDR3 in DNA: TGTGCCAGCAGTTTTGACCGGGATGAGCAGTTCTTC.

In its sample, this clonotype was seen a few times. Here the CDR3 reads CASSPPGSRPGTEAFF. CDR3 bases: TGTGCCAGCAGTCCCCCGGGCTCAAGACCGGGCACTGAAGCTTTCTTT. The chain joins TRBV6-8 to TRBJ1-1, with no clear D. Trimming shortened V by 5 bases and J by 4 bases, and 20 bases separated the two germline ends. The CDR3 is 16 amino acids. Germline CDR1 is MNHGY and CDR2 is SAAAGT.

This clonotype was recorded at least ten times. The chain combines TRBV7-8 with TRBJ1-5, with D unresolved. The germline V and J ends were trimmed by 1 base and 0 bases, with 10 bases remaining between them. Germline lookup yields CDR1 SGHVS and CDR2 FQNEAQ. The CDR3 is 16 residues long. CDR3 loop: CASSLVQPHSNQPQHF. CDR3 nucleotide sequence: TGTGCCAGCAGCTTAGTGCAGCCACATAGCAATCAGCCCCAGCATTTT. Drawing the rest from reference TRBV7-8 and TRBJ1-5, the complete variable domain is GAGVSQSPRYKVAKRGQDVALRCDPISGHVSLFWYQQALGQGPEFLTYFQNEAQLDKSGLPSDRFFAERPEGSVSTLKIQRTQQEDSAVYLCASSLVQPHSNQPQHFGDGTRLSIL.

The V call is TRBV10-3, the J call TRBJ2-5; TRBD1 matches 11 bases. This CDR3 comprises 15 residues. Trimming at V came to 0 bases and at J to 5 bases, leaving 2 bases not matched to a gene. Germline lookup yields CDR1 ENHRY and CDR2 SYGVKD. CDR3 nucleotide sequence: TGTGCCATCAGTGAGTCCAGGACAGGGGGCGAGACCCAGTACTTC. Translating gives CAISESRTGGETQYF.

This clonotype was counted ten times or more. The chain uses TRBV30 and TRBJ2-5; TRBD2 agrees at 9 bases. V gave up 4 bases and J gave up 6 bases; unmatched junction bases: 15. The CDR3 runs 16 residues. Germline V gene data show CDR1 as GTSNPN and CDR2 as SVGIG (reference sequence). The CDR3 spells CAWNHPTSGLGKTQYF. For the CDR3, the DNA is TGTGCCTGGAACCACCCGACTAGCGGTCTAGGGAAGACCCAGTACTTC.

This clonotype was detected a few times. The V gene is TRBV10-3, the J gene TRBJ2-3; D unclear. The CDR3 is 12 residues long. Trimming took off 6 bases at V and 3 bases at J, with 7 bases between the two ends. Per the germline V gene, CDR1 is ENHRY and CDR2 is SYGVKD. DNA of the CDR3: TGTGCCATCAGCGACACGACAGATACGCAGTATTTT. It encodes CAISDTTDTQYF.

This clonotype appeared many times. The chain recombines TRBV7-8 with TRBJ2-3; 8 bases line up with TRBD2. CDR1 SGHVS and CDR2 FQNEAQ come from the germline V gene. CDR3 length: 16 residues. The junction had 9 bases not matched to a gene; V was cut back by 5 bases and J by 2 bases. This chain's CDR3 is CASSLSGVAVTDTQYF. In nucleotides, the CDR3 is TGTGCCAGCAGCCTTAGCGGGGTAGCGGTCACAGATACGCAGTATTTT.

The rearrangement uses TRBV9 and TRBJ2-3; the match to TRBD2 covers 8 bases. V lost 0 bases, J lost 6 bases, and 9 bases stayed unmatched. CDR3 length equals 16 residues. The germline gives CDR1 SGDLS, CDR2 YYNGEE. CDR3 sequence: CASSVANGRAPDTQYF. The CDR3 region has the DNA TGTGCCAGCAGCGTAGCGAACGGGAGGGCCCCGGATACGCAGTATTTT.

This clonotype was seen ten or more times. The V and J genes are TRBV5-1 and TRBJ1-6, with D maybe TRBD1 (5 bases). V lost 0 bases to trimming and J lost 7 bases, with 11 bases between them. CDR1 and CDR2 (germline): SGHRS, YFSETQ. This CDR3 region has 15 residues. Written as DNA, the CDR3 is TGCGCCAGCAGCTTGGGGGGACCTAGGAATTCACCCCTCCACTTT. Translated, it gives CASSLGGPRNSPLHF. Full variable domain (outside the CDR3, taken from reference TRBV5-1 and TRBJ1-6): KAGVTQTPRYLIKTRGQQVTLSCSPISGHRSVSWYQQTPGQGLQFLFEYFSETQRNKGNFPGRFSGRQFSNSRSEMNVSTLELGDSALYLCASSLGGPRNSPLHFGNGTRLTVT.

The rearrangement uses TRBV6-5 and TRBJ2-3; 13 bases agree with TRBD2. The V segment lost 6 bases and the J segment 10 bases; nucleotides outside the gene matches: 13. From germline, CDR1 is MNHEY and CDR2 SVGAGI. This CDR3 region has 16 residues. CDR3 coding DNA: TGTGCCAGCAGCCCTACTAGCGGGGGGGCCGCCGTGGCGCAGTATTTT. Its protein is CASSPTSGGAAVAQYF.

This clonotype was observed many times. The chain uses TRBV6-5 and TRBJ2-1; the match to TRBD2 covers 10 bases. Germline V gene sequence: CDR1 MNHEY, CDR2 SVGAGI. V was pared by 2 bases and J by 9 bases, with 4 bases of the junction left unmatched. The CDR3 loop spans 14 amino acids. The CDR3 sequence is CASSYASGSSEQFF. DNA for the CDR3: TGTGCCAGCAGTTACGCTAGCGGGAGTAGTGAGCAGTTCTTC.

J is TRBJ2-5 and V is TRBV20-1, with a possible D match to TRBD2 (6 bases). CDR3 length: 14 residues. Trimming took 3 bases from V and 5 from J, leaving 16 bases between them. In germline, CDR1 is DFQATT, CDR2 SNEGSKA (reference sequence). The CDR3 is CSARGGLSHETQYF. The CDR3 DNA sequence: TGCAGTGCTAGGGGAGGTCTGAGTCATGAGACCCAGTACTTC.

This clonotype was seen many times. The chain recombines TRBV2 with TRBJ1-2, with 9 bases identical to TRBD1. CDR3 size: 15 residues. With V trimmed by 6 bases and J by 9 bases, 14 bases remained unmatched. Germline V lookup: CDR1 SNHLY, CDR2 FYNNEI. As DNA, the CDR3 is TGTGCCAGCAGCCGGGAGATACAGGGGGCCGGGAGCTACACCTTC. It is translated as CASSREIQGAGSYTF. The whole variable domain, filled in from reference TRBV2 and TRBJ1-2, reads EPEVTQTPSHQVTQMGQEVILRCVPISNHLYFYWYRQILGQKVEFLVSFYNNEISEKSEIFDDQFSVERPDGSNFTLKIRSTKLEDSAMYFCASSREIQGAGSYTFGSGTRLTVV.

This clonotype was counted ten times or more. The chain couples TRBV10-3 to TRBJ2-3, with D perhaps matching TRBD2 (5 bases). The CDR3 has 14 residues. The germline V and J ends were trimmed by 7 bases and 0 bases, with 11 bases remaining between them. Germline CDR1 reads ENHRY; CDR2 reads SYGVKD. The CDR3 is CAIMSGTSTDTQYF. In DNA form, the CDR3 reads TGTGCCATCATGAGCGGAACAAGCACAGATACGCAGTATTTT.

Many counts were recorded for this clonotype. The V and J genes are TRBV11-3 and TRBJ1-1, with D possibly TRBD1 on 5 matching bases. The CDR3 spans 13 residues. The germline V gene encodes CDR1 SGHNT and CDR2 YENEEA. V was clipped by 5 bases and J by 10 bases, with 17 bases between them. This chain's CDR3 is CASSQGPEGRAFF. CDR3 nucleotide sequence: TGTGCCAGCAGCCAGGGCCCGGAGGGGCGAGCTTTCTTT.

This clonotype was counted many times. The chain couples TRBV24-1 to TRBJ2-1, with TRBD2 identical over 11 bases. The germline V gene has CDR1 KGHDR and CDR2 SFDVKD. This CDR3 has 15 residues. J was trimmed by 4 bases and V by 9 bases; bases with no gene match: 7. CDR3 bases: TGTGCCACCTCCAGGGGACTAGCGGTTTACAATGAGCAGTTCTTC. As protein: CATSRGLAVYNEQFF.

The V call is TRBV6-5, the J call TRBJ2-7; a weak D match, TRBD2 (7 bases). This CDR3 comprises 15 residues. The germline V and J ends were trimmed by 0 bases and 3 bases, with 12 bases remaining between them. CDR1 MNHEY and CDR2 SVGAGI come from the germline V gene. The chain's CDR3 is CASSYSGGGNYEQYF. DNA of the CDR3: TGTGCCAGCAGTTACTCGGGGGGGGGCAACTACGAGCAGTACTTC.